This T cell receptor beta chain was recorded in a study of blood T cell repertoires in COVID-19 (TCRdb year 2020). In the study overall: Collaborator samples came from the United States, Italy and Spain and covered acute and convalescent phases of COVID-19. The material from the prospective study consisted of cDNA or gDNA derived from T cells, B-cell-depleted T cells, or PBMCs. A de-identified subject ID, COVID-19 status, age in years and sex were almost always included in the sample metadata. The repertoires were made available in a free public database intended to serve as a resource for research on the immune response to SARS-CoV-2. The samples were drawn from the first 160 participants of the ongoing ImmuneRACE study and from roughly 1,300 subjects provided by 6 global collaborators. Subjects who had been exposed to COVID-19, were actively infected with it, or had recovered from it provided the deeply sampled blood TCRbeta repertoires that made up the dataset. Where available, HLA class I and class II types were taken from metadata supplied by the sample provider and were not determined by assay-based typing. The full study reports these points: Clinical and demographic metadata were provided uncurated, with the amount varying by source and participant.

According to the germline V gene, CDR1 reads SGHTA and CDR2 reads FQGNSA. The trim is 1 base for V and 5 bases for J, with a gap of 6 bases between the germline ends. From its cysteine to its phenylalanine, the CDR3 spans 13 amino acids. Only the CDR3 region is kept as DNA, spanning 39 bases read in frame from base 1. TCRbeta CDR3 regions were amplified from genomic DNA by means of the immunoSEQ Assay, a bias-controlled multiplex PCR. On the study's bioinformatics: The number of nucleated cells in each sample was estimated by amplification of reference gene primers within the assay. To quantify the absolute abundance of each unique TCRbeta CDR3 rearrangement, sequence reads were collapsed and filtered. For each sample, productive Simpson clonality was calculated by taking the square root of Simpson's diversity index across productive rearrangements. TCRdb took this table from immuneACCESS and kept in-frame rearrangements with V and J called. Such tables lack part of the clones; where checked against another copy, unresolved V genes explain under half of the gap, and the rest is unexplained. V, J and clone size derive from that table, while D and trimming were established from the DNA sequence. The sample yields almost 85,000 clones; about 86% were counted once. The ten top clones hold 39% of the sample.

Collaborating institutions collected whole blood in K2EDTA tubes following their own protocols. For TCRbeta analysis, collaborators shipped samples in one of three forms: frozen whole blood, isolated PBMCs, or DNA extracted from either of those sample types. A note on this clone: Its target antigen remains unknown. No base quality values were provided; no much bigger clone lies one nucleotide off.

The specimen was peripheral blood. The chain uses TRBV7-2 and TRBJ2-4; the D gene cannot be resolved reliably. The receptor was isolated from an elderly man with active or convalescent COVID-19. DNA sequence: TGTGCCAGCAGCTTAGTTGTCGAAAACATTCAGTACTTC. The resulting protein is CASSLVVENIQYF.